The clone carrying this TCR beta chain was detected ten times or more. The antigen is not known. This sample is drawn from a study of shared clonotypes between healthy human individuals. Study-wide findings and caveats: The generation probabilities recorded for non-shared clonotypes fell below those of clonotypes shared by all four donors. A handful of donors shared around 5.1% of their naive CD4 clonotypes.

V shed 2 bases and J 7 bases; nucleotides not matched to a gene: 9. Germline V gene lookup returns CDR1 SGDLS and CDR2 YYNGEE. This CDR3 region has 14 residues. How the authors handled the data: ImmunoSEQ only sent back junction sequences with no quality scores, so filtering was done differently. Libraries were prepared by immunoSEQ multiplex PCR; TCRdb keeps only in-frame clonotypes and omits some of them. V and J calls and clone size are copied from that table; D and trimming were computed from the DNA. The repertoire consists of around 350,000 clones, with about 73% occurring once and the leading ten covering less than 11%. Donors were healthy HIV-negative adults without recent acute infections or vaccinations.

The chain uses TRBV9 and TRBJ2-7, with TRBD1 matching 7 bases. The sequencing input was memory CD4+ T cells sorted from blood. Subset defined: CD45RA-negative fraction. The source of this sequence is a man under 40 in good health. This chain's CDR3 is CASSVTGYAVEQYF. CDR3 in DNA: TGTGCCAGCAGCGTGACAGGGTACGCCGTTGAGCAGTACTTC.